The rows below give T cell receptor beta chains drawn from one sample of a study of vaccination and CD4 T cells after COVID-19. TCRdb reprocessed the PCR reads via MiXCR and lists one record per CDR3 protein. The data show roughly 15,000 distinct CDR3 sequences, under 55% seen once. Antigens for these TCRs are unknown. The sample consisted of CD4+ T cells from blood, cultured in vitro, taken about 7 months after SARS-CoV-2 vaccination. These receptors were obtained from a human donor who had recovered from COVID-19. The CDR3 runs from the conserved cysteine through the conserved F or W. A D gene is named only where the DNA matches it firmly. Clone sizes are given selectively: once, few, many, or a class where the clone is expanded.

>.|TRBJ2-2|.|TRBV7-3
TGTGCCAGCAGCTTGGGCGGGTCCACCGGGGAGCTGTTTTTT
CASSLGGSTGELFF
>large|TRBJ2-1|.|TRBV7-8
TGTGCCAGCAGCCCCCCCCGGGGACAAACTACCAGTGAGCAGTTCTTC
CASSPPRGQTTSEQFF
>.|TRBJ1-6|TRBD1|TRBV20-1
TGCAGTGCTAGACCCGACAGGGCCCTAGCACCCCTCCACTTT
CSARPDRALAPLHF
>.|TRBJ2-7|TRBD1|TRBV20-1
TGCAGTGCTACGGACAGGCCCTCCTACGAGCAGTACTTC
CSATDRPSYEQYF
>.|TRBJ1-2|TRBD1|TRBV20-1
TGCAGTGCTAGAGATATAGTGGACAGGGCTGGCTATGGCTACACCTTC
CSARDIVDRAGYGYTF
>medium-sized|TRBJ1-2|TRBD1|TRBV6-5
TGTGCCAGCAGTTATGGAATGACAGGGAACTATGGCTACACCTTC
CASSYGMTGNYGYTF
>few|TRBJ1-5|.|TRBV7-9
TGTGCCAGCGGCGACGACAGTCGTGGACAGTCCCAGCATTTT
CASGDDSRGQSQHF
>.|TRBJ2-1|.|TRBV20-1
TGCAGTGCTCAGTACGAGGGAGGTGCCTACAATGAGCAGTTCTTC
CSAQYEGGAYNEQFF
>few|TRBJ1-1|.|TRBV27
TGTGCCAGCAGTTGGGGGGCCAACAGGGACACTGAAGCTTTCTTT
CASSWGANRDTEAFF
>once|TRBJ2-7|.|TRBV6-1
TGTGCCAGCGAGCGTCTCTTTGGGGGCACCCCGGAGCAGTACTTC
CASERLFGGTPEQYF
>.|TRBJ2-1|TRBD1|TRBV7-9
TGTGCCAGCAGTTCCGACAGGGTGCGGAGTGAGCAGTTCTTC
CASSSDRVRSEQFF
>.|TRBJ1-2|TRBD1|TRBV30
TGTGCCTCCACCGGGACAGGACGGAACTATGGCTACACCTTC
CASTGTGRNYGYTF
>.|TRBJ2-1|.|TRBV6-5
TGTGCCAGCAGTTACCGTACAGGGAGGTCCTACAATGAGCAGTTCTTC
CASSYRTGRSYNEQFF
>.|TRBJ2-1|.|TRBV11-1
TGTGCCAGCAGCTTAGCGCCCGGAGCCCGAGGGGACAATGAGCAGTTCTTC
CASSLAPGARGDNEQFF
>few|TRBJ1-2|TRBD1|TRBV7-2
TGTGCCAGCAGCAAAAACAGGGGGCTCTATGGCTACACCTTC
CASSKNRGLYGYTF
>.|TRBJ2-7|.|TRBV15
TGTGCCACCAGCAGGATGCTGGATGAAGCTTACGAGCAGTACTTC
CATSRMLDEAYEQYF
>.|TRBJ1-5|.|TRBV2
TGTGCCAGCAGTGGTCCTGTGTTGGTGGGAAATCAGCCCCAGCATTTT
CASSGPVLVGNQPQHF
>.|TRBJ2-7|TRBD1|TRBV5-4
TGTGCCAGCAGCCTAAACCCAGGGGGCTACGAGCAGTACTTC
CASSLNPGGYEQYF
>.|TRBJ2-5|TRBD2|TRBV5-6
TGTGCCAGCAGCTTGCGGCTAGCGGCCCCAGAGACCCAGTACTTC
CASSLRLAAPETQYF
>once|TRBJ2-3|.|TRBV6-1
TGTGCCAGCAGTAGCCCCGACAGGACTCCCACAGATACGCAGTATTTT
CASSSPDRTPTDTQYF
>few|TRBJ2-3|TRBD2|TRBV7-2
TGTGCCAGCAGCTTGGGACTAGCGGGTTATACGCAGTATTTT
CASSLGLAGYTQYF
>.|TRBJ2-5|TRBD1|TRBV6-2/TRBV6-3
TGTGCCAGCAGTACCTCAACAGGGGGCGGGGAGACCCAGTACTTC
CASSTSTGGGETQYF
>.|TRBJ2-7|.|TRBV6-1
TGTGCCAGCAGTAGGGCCGTCTGGGCGGACACCTACGAGCAGTACTTC
CASSRAVWADTYEQYF
>.|TRBJ2-1|TRBD2|TRBV7-2
TGTGCCAGCAGTATAGCGGGGGGGCCCTACAATGAGCAGTTCTTC
CASSIAGGPYNEQFF
>.|TRBJ1-1|.|TRBV19
TGTGCCAGTAGTACCCGACGCTTCGACGGCGGATACATGAACACTGAAGCTTTCTTT
CASSTRRFDGGYMNTEAFF
>.|TRBJ1-1|TRBD1|TRBV20-1
TGCAGTGCTAAGGACAGGGGACACACTGAAGCTTTCTTT
CSAKDRGHTEAFF
>.|TRBJ1-1|.|TRBV20-1
TGCAGTGCTAGCCAACACCTTAACACTGAAGCTTTCTTT
CSASQHLNTEAFF
>.|TRBJ1-6|.|TRBV7-8
TGTGCCAGCAGCTTAGCGACCGCCGGGCCCTATAATTCACCCCTCCACTTT
CASSLATAGPYNSPLHF
>.|TRBJ2-7|.|TRBV6-1
TGTGCCAGCAGTACAGGGCCACCCTCCTACGAGCAGTACTTC
CASSTGPPSYEQYF
>few|TRBJ1-1|.|TRBV7-2
TGTGGAGCTCCGTGGGGAGACACTGAAGCTTTCTTT
CGAPWGDTEAFF
>.|TRBJ2-1|TRBD2|TRBV7-6
TGTGCCAGCAGCTTGTGGACTAGCTCCTACAATGAGCAGTTCTTC
CASSLWTSSYNEQFF
>.|TRBJ1-2|TRBD1|TRBV20-1
TGCAGTGCTAGAATCTTACAGGGGGTTGGCTACACCTTC
CSARILQGVGYTF
>.|TRBJ1-1|.|TRBV7-9
TGTGCCAGCAACTTAGGTCGCCGAGCTTTCTTT
CASNLGRRAFF
>.|TRBJ1-6|TRBD1|TRBV7-3
TGTGCCAGCAGCCTACGACAGGGGGAATCACCCCTCCACTTT
CASSLRQGESPLHF
>.|TRBJ1-4|TRBD1|TRBV20-1
TGCAGTGCTAAAAGGGGACAGGACAATGAAAAACTGTTTTTT
CSAKRGQDNEKLFF
>.|TRBJ2-1|TRBD2|TRBV7-8
TGTGCCAGCAGCTTAGGGACTAGCGGAGGTGGGTACAATGAGCAGTTCTTC
CASSLGTSGGGYNEQFF
>few|TRBJ2-7|TRBD2|TRBV6-1
TGTGCCAGCAGTCACGGGACTAGCGGGAGGGCCGGACCCTACGAGCAGTACTTC
CASSHGTSGRAGPYEQYF
>.|TRBJ2-3|.|TRBV15
TGTGCCACCAGCAGAGGTAGCGCCGTGGATACGCAGTATTTT
CATSRGSAVDTQYF
>.|TRBJ1-6|.|TRBV2
TGTGCCAGCAGTGCGACAGAGCCCTATAATTCACCCCTCCACTTT
CASSATEPYNSPLHF
>.|TRBJ2-3|.|TRBV20-1
TGCAGTGCCCATAAATCTGGGGCAGCTCGAGATACGCAGTATTTT
CSAHKSGAARDTQYF